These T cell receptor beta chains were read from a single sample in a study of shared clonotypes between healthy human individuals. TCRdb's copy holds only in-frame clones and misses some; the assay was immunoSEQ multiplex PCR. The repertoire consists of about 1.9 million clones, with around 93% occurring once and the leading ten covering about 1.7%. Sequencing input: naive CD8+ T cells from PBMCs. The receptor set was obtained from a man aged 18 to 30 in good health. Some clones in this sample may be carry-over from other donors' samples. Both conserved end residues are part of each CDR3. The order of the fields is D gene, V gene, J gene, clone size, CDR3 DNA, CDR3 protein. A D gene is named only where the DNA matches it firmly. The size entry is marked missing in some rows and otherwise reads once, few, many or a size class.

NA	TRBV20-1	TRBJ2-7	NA	TGCAGTGCTAGAGTGTACGAGCAGTACTTC	CSARVYEQYF
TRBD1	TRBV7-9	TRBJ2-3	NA	TGTGCCAGCAGCCGACAGGGGGCCGCAGATACGCAGTATTTT	CASSRQGAADTQYF
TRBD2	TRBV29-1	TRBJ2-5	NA	TGCAGCGTGGATGGACTAGCGGGAGAATTACAAGAGACCCAGTACTTC	CSVDGLAGELQETQYF
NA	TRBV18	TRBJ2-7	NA	TGTGCCAGCTCACCAGACACCTACGAGCAGTACTTC	CASSPDTYEQYF
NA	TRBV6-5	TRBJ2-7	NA	TGTGCCAGCAGTATTACAGGGTTCAGTTGGGACGAGCAGTACTTC	CASSITGFSWDEQYF
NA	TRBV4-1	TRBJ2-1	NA	TGCGCCAGCAGCCAATCGGAGGGGCCCTCCTACAATGAGCAGTTCTTC	CASSQSEGPSYNEQFF
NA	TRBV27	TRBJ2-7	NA	TGTGCCAGCAGTCCCACTGCCCGCGGAGTCTCCTACGAGCAGTACTTC	CASSPTARGVSYEQYF
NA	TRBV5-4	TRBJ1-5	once	TGTGCCAGCAGCTTCGACGGGAGATACGATCAGCCCCAGCATTTT	CASSFDGRYDQPQHF
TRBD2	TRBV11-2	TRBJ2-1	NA	TGTGCCAGCAGCTCGACTAGCGGAACTTACAATGAGCAGTTCTTC	CASSSTSGTYNEQFF
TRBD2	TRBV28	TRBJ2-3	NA	TGTGCCAGCAGCTGGACTAGCGGAAGCACAGATACGCAGTATTTT	CASSWTSGSTDTQYF
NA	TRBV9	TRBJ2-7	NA	TGTGCCAGCAGCGTATCAGGTGGGAGCTCCTACGAGCAGTACTTC	CASSVSGGSSYEQYF
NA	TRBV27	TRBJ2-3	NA	TGTGCCACCTCAGGGGGGGCTGATACGCAGTATTTT	CATSGGADTQYF
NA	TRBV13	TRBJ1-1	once	TGTGCCAGCAGCTCCCGGGCAGGCCGCCGGAACACTGAAGCTTTCTTT	CASSSRAGRRNTEAFF
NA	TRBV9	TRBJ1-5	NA	TGTGCCAGCAGCGTAGGAGGAAGAGGGGATCAGCCCCAGCATTTT	CASSVGGRGDQPQHF
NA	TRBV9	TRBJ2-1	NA	TGTGCCAGCAGCGTAGAAGTGGGGCTGCGCAATGAGCAGTTCTTC	CASSVEVGLRNEQFF
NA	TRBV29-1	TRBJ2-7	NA	TGCAGCGTTGTCTGGGACGAGCAGTACTTC	CSVVWDEQYF
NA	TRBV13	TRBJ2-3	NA	TGTGCCAGCTCCTGGCGGGATACTAGCACAGATACGCAGTATTTT	CASSWRDTSTDTQYF
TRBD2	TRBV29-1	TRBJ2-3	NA	TGCAGCGTTGTAGCGGGAGAACCAGATACGCAGTATTTT	CSVVAGEPDTQYF
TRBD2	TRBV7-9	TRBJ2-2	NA	TGTGCCAGCAGCTCCGGTGGACTAGCGATTGACACCGGGGAGCTGTTTTTT	CASSSGGLAIDTGELFF
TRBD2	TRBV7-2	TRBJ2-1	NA	TGTGCCAGCAGCTTACTAGCGGGGAACAACAATGAGCAGTTCTTC	CASSLLAGNNNEQFF
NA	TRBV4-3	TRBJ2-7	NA	TGCGCCAGCAGCCAAGAGGTACTTGGCTGGGGGGCCTACGAGCAGTACTTC	CASSQEVLGWGAYEQYF
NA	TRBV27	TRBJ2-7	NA	TGTGCCAGCAGTTTATCTCTTAGGGGAACCGAGCAGTACTTC	CASSLSLRGTEQYF
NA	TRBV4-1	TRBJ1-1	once	TGCGCCAGCAGCCAAGTTCCCTCCCGGGAGCTCGAGAATGAAGCTTTCTTT	CASSQVPSRELENEAFF
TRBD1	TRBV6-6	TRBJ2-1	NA	TGTGCCAGCGCGACAGGGTTGGGATACAATGAGCAGTTCTTC	CASATGLGYNEQFF
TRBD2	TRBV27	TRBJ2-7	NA	TGTGCCAGCAGTTTATCGACTAGCGGACCATACGAGCAGTACTTC	CASSLSTSGPYEQYF
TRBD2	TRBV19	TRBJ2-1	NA	TGTGCCAGTATGGGGCGGGAGGCCTTCGGAAATGAGCAGTTCTTC	CASMGREAFGNEQFF
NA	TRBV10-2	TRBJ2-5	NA	TGCGCCAGCACCCTGCGTCCGGGAGAAACCCAGTACTTC	CASTLRPGETQYF
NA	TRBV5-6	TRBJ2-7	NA	TGTGCCAGCGGGCCGGCGTTCGAGCAGTACTTC	CASGPAFEQYF
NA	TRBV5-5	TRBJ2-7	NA	TGTGCCAGCAGCTTGGGGGCTGGGGCCTACGAGCAGTACTTC	CASSLGAGAYEQYF
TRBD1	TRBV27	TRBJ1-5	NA	TGTGCCAGCAGTAAAAGGACAGGGAGCAATCAGCCCCAGCATTTT	CASSKRTGSNQPQHF
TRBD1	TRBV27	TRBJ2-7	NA	TGTGCCAGCAGTTTACGACAGGGACCCTACGAGCAGTACTTC	CASSLRQGPYEQYF
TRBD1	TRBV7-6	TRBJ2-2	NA	TGTGCCAGCAGGTCCCGGGACAGGGGGCTTGACGGGGAGCTGTTTTTT	CASRSRDRGLDGELFF
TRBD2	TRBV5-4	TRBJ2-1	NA	TGTGCCAGCAGAAGCGGGGGACCCCTCAATGAGCAGTTCTTC	CASRSGGPLNEQFF
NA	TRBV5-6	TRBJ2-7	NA	TGTGCCAGCAGCCAGGGTTACGACGAGCAGTACTTC	CASSQGYDEQYF
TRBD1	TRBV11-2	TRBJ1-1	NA	TGTGCCAGCAACCACAGGGGTATCTCCGAAGCTTTCTTT	CASNHRGISEAFF
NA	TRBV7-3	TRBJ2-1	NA	TGTGCCAGCAGCTTCTTAGCGAGCGGCGCCTACAATGAGCAGTTCTTC	CASSFLASGAYNEQFF
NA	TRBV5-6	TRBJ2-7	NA	TGTGCCAGCAGCGGGACCTCAGAGGGACACGAGCAGTACTTC	CASSGTSEGHEQYF
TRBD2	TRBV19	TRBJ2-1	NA	TGTGCCAGTAGTCTAGCGGGGACTCGGTGGAATGAGCAGTTCTTC	CASSLAGTRWNEQFF
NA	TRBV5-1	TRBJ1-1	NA	TGCGCCAGCAAGGCAGGCGAATCGGGCAATCGTGAAGCTTTCTTT	CASKAGESGNREAFF
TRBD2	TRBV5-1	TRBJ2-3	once	TGCGCCAGCAGCCCACGGGAGGGAGTCAGCACAGATACGCAGTATTTT	CASSPREGVSTDTQYF
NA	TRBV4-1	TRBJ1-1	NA	TGCGCCAGCAGCCCGCGGGGGAGGGGGAGCACTGAAGCTTTCTTT	CASSPRGRGSTEAFF
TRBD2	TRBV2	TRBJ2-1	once	TGTGCCAGCAGTACAACCCGGGTCCGCCCGGGGGGGCAGTTCTTC	CASSTTRVRPGGQFF
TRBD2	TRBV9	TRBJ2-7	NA	TGTGCCAGCAGCGTAGCTCCTAGCGGGAGCGGGTACGAGCAGTACTTC	CASSVAPSGSGYEQYF
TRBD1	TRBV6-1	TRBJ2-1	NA	TGTGCCAGCAGTGAATTCCGGACAGGGAATGAGCAGTTCTTC	CASSEFRTGNEQFF
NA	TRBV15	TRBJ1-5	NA	TGTGCCACCAGCACCTCCTCTAATGGCAATCAGCCCCAGCATTTT	CATSTSSNGNQPQHF
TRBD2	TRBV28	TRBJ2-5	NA	TGTGCCAGCAGTCCCCGGGGACTAGCGGGAGGAAAGACCCAGTACTTC	CASSPRGLAGGKTQYF
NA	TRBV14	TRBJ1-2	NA	TGTGCCAGCAGCCAAGAAGTTTGGGGCGCGATGTCTGGCTACACCTTC	CASSQEVWGAMSGYTF
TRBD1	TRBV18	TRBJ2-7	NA	TGTGCCAGCTCGAAGACAGGGTCCCTATACGAGCAGTACTTC	CASSKTGSLYEQYF
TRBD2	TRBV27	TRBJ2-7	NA	TGTGCCAGCAGTGCCCGACTAGCGGCCCACTACGAGCAGTACTTC	CASSARLAAHYEQYF
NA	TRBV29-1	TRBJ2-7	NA	TGCAGCGTTGATGGTGGGAATGAGCAGTACTTC	CSVDGGNEQYF
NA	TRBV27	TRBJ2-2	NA	TGTGCCAGCAGCATAGGGGCGGGCACGAACACCGGGGAGCTGTTTTTT	CASSIGAGTNTGELFF
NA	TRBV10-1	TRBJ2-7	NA	TGCGCCAGCAGTGAGTCGAGGGGGGTCGGCTACGAGCAGTACTTC	CASSESRGVGYEQYF